A selection of T cell receptor beta chains follows, all from one sample in a study of regulatory T cells in long-lasting Graves disease. MiXCR, run by TCRdb on the multiplex PCR reads, gives a single entry per CDR3 protein. In the table there are roughly 520,000 distinct CDR3 sequences, 9.5% to 15% of which are singletons. These data were likewise used in another study, on T cells in Graves' hyperthyroidism and ophthalmopathy.

The sequenced sample was peripheral blood mononuclear cells (PBMCs), obtained at new diagnosis, from a patient treated with antithyroid drugs. Receptors originate from a woman in her 30s with Graves disease. Each CDR3 is given without its conserved first and last residue. Fields, in order: J gene, V gene, CDR3 protein.

>TRBJ2-3|TRBV6-1
ASSARTSGRTRDTQY
>TRBJ1-6|TRBV6-9
ASSSGLNSPLH
>TRBJ2-2|TRBV6-2/TRBV6-3
ASSYRSSPPGELF
>TRBJ1-1|TRBV5-4
ASSYGTGDFVGTEAF
>TRBJ2-6|TRBV18
ASCPIMAQPSSGANVLT
>TRBJ2-1|TRBV29-1
SVRGWEVLSYDEQF
>TRBJ2-2|TRBV20-1
SARDQGENTGELF
>TRBJ2-1|TRBV10-3
AISQVAGNYNEQF
>TRBJ1-1|TRBV19
ASSISRQTNTEAF
>TRBJ1-1|TRBV11-2
ASSQQGEAMNTEAF
>TRBJ2-1|TRBV2
ASSRGGGEYNEQF
>TRBJ2-5|TRBV20-1
SARDAQSSGYQETQC
>TRBJ2-4|TRBV6-5
ASSYSDSTKNIQY
>TRBJ2-3|TRBV10-1
ASSDPGTSTDTQY
>TRBJ2-1|TRBV11-3
ASNAGGWGLAGTRGNEQF
>TRBJ1-6|TRBV10-3
AISGPRGQGDSPLH
>TRBJ2-5|TRBV6-1
ASSEPRASGQETQY
>TRBJ2-1|TRBV27
ASSFHDRGGNEF
>TRBJ2-5|TRBV7-2
ASSSFRGMQETQY
>TRBJ1-6|TRBV6-1
ASRKGQAPSYNSPLH
>TRBJ2-3|TRBV30
AWSSGLAGGGDTQY
>TRBJ1-1|TRBV30
AWSVPPTVNTEAF
>TRBJ2-5|TRBV2
ASSVKETQY
>TRBJ2-1|TRBV7-9
ASSLAGRTSGSYNEQF
>TRBJ2-3|TRBV28
ASSSRPTGLGTSGRFGTDTQY
>TRBJ2-1|TRBV28
ASSFERVTYNEQF
>TRBJ1-1|TRBV11-2
ASSLVLHSPGNTEAF
>TRBJ1-2|TRBV4-1
ASSQVPYVGQGGYGYT
>TRBJ2-7|TRBV20-1
SAKPSPYEQY
>TRBJ2-3|TRBV20-1
SGEEGTDTQY
>TRBJ1-6|TRBV28
ASSDRQGPNSPLH
>TRBJ2-5|TRBV11-2
ASSLVLGTGVTRETQY
>TRBJ1-1|TRBV7-2
ASSTEGRGTEAF
>TRBJ2-3|TRBV6-1
ASSHRGLIRSTDTQY